The 7 T cell receptor beta chains below all came from one sample that was sequenced in a study of shared clonotypes between healthy human individuals. The data were produced by immunoSEQ multiplex PCR, yet TCRdb's version contains in-frame clones alone and is incomplete. The sample holds approximately 530,000 clones, almost 97% seen once. The sequencing input was naive CD4+ T cells sorted from blood. Documented subset: CD45RA+ positively selected. These receptors were collected from a woman aged 25 to 45 in good health.

The chain combines TRBV11-2 with TRBJ2-1; D call uncertain. This CDR3 is 14 amino acids long. CDR1 is SGHAT, CDR2 FQNNGV, per germline. V was trimmed by 2 bases and J by 10 bases, leaving 15 bases between them. The CDR3 sequence: CASSLRGSRHEQFF. The CDR3 DNA is TGTGCCAGCAGCTTACGCGGCAGTCGGCACGAGCAGTTCTTC.

The chain recombines TRBV5-1 with TRBJ2-3; 15 bases match TRBD2. The CDR3 length is 16 residues. V trimming: 4 bases; J trimming: 5 bases; junction bases outside the gene matches: 5. CDR1 is SGHRS and CDR2 is YFSETQ in the germline V gene. The CDR3 nucleotides read TGCGCCAGCAGCAGAGGACTAGCGGGAGGGTTAGATACGCAGTATTTT. Encoded protein: CASSRGLAGGLDTQYF.

This chain uses TRBV27 with TRBJ1-4; possible D gene TRBD1, 6 bases. This CDR3 region has 16 residues. Deletions cut 3 bases from V and 4 bases from J, with 15 bases between. Germline V gene data show CDR1 as MNHEY and CDR2 as SMNVEV (reference sequence). As DNA, the CDR3 is TGTGCCAGCAGTTTTGACGCAGGGGCGGTTAATGAAAAACTGTTTTTT. It yields the protein CASSFDAGAVNEKLFF.

The chain carries TRBV25-1 and TRBJ2-2, with 8 positions matching TRBD1. J lost 2 bases, V lost 6 bases, and 2 bases had no gene match. Germline V gives CDR1 MGHDK, CDR2 SYGVNS. This CDR3 has 14 residues. CDR3 in amino acids: CASRQGVNTGELFF. The CDR3 region has the DNA TGTGCCAGCAGACAGGGGGTTAACACCGGGGAGCTGTTTTTT.

The V and J genes are TRBV5-1 and TRBJ2-7; 7 bases fit TRBD1. The V gene's germline CDR1 is SGHRS and CDR2 YFSETQ. Losses at the gene ends were 3 bases for V and 1 base for J; bases not matched to a gene: 7. The CDR3 has 15 residues. The CDR3 protein is CASSSSGQSSYEQYF. CDR3 in DNA: TGCGCCAGCAGCTCGTCGGGACAGAGTTCCTACGAGCAGTACTTC.

The chain carries TRBV29-1 and TRBJ1-5; possibly TRBD1 for D (5 bases). The V gene's germline CDR1 is SQVTM and CDR2 ANQGSEA. Trimming took off 6 bases at V and 1 base at J, with 10 bases between the two ends. The CDR3 has 13 amino acids. This CDR3 is CSVGTESNQPQHF. The CDR3 DNA is TGCAGCGTGGGGACGGAAAGCAATCAGCCCCAGCATTTT.

The chain employs TRBV6-6 and TRBJ2-3, with 9 bases fitting TRBD2. The germline CDR1 and CDR2 sequences are MNHNY and SVGAGI (reference sequence). Losses at the gene ends were 4 bases for V and 0 bases for J; bases not matched to a gene: 2. The CDR3 runs to 15 residues. The CDR3 region has the DNA TGTGCCAGCAGTTTAGCGGGGGCTAGCACAGATACGCAGTATTTT. Its protein product is CASSLAGASTDTQYF.